These 27 T cell receptor beta chains were sequenced from one sample in a study of T cells in Graves' hyperthyroidism and ophthalmopathy. Amplification of TCR beta CDR3 regions used RNA as the template. First-round RT-PCR of the TCR CDR3 relied on the HTBI primer set. A single record per CDR3 protein comes from TCRdb applying MiXCR to the multiplex PCR reads. The table shows approximately 430,000 distinct CDR3 sequences, with 15% to 17% occurring only once. The sequencing input was blood. All receptors derive from a woman younger than 30 with Graves' hyperthyroidism.

The chain joins TRBV19 to TRBJ2-7, with TRBD1 identical over 10 bases. This CDR3 is built from 15 residues. CDR1 is LNHDA and CDR2 is SQIVND in the germline V gene (reference sequence). Trimming removed 5 bases from V and 4 bases from J; junction bases left unmatched: 8. CDR3 region: CASSPAGTGAYEQYF. DNA for the CDR3: TGTGCCAGTAGTCCCGCCGGGACAGGGGCTTACGAGCAGTACTTC.

This clonotype was observed at least ten times. The V call is TRBV7-9, the J call TRBJ1-1; D gene ambiguous. The CDR3 has 11 amino acids. Trimming pared 7 bases from V and 3 bases from J, leaving 6 bases between. The germline CDR1 and CDR2 sequences are SEHNR and FQNEAQ (reference sequence). CDR3 DNA: TGTGCCAGCAAAAGATACACTGAAGCTTTCTTT. Amino acid sequence: CASKRYTEAFF. Full variable domain (rest looked up from reference TRBV7-9 and TRBJ1-1): DTGVSQNPRHKITKRGQNVTFRCDPISEHNRLYWYRQTLGQGPEFLTYFQNEAQLEKSRLLSDRFSAERPKGSFSTLEIQRTEQGDSAMYLCASKRYTEAFFGQGTRLTVV.

The chain employs TRBV20-1 and TRBJ1-2, with a tentative D call TRBD1 (5 bases). The V gene's germline CDR1 is DFQATT and CDR2 SNEGSKA (reference sequence). The CDR3 is 12 amino acids. Trimming pared 6 bases from V and 8 bases from J, leaving 16 bases between. CDR3 sequence reads: CSAPGGGRGYTF. The CDR3 bases are TGCAGTGCGCCTGGGGGAGGTAGGGGCTACACCTTC.

The V call is TRBV20-1, the J call TRBJ2-5; unclear D gene. Trimming cost V 3 bases and J 2 bases, with 4 bases left between them. There are 11 residues in the CDR3. The germline V gene encodes CDR1 DFQATT and CDR2 SNEGSKA (reference sequence). DNA of the CDR3: TGCAGTGCTAGCGGGCAAGAGACCCAGTACTTC. Translated, it gives CSASGQETQYF.

This rearrangement joins TRBV20-1 to TRBJ2-1; 8 bases agree with TRBD2. The CDR3 is made up of 17 amino acids. After removal of 0 bases from V and 2 bases from J, the junction contained 9 bases not matched to a gene. Germline V gene data show CDR1 as DFQATT and CDR2 as SNEGSKA (reference sequence). CDR3 in amino acids: CSARDHGVRGAYNEQFF. The DNA of the CDR3 is TGCAGTGCTAGAGACCACGGCGTGCGGGGGGCCTACAATGAGCAGTTCTTC.

The V and J genes are TRBV28 and TRBJ2-7; D gene uncertain. V lost 1 base and J lost 2, with 12 bases in between. The CDR3 totals 15 residues. The germline V gene encodes CDR1 MDHEN and CDR2 SYDVKM. Written as DNA, the CDR3 is TGTGCCAGCAGTTTATTAGGCCCGGCCCCCTACGAGCAGTACTTC. Protein product: CASSLLGPAPYEQYF.

The J gene is TRBJ2-7, the V gene TRBV5-1; D possibly matches TRBD1 or TRBD2 (5 bases each). Per the germline V gene, CDR1 is SGHRS and CDR2 is YFSETQ. Trimming took 3 bases from V and 3 from J, leaving 10 bases between them. The CDR3 is 13 amino acids. CDR3 residues: CASSSGRDYEQYF. Written as DNA, the CDR3 is TGCGCCAGCAGCTCGGGACGGGACTACGAGCAGTACTTC. The complete variable domain, with remaining parts taken from reference TRBV5-1 and TRBJ2-7, reads KAGVTQTPRYLIKTRGQQVTLSCSPISGHRSVSWYQQTPGQGLQFLFEYFSETQRNKGNFPGRFSGRQFSNSRSEMNVSTLELGDSALYLCASSSGRDYEQYFGPGTRLTVT.

This clonotype has at least ten counts. The V call is TRBV20-1, the J call TRBJ2-3; 8 bases fit TRBD1. CDR3 size: 15 residues. Germline V lookup: CDR1 DFQATT, CDR2 SNEGSKA (reference sequence). V shed 4 bases, J shed 1 base, and the junction held 7 bases outside the gene matches. CDR3: CSANNPGQGTDTQYF. The CDR3 DNA reads TGCAGTGCTAACAACCCGGGACAGGGCACAGATACGCAGTATTTT.

This clonotype was picked up many times. The rearrangement links TRBV7-2 to TRBJ1-6; 9 bases are a match to TRBD1. V was pared by 2 bases and J by 9 bases, with 5 bases of the junction left unmatched. Germline CDR1 reads SGHTA; CDR2 reads FQGNSA. This CDR3 spans 15 amino acids. The CDR3 spells CASSLLGTGSSPLHF. CDR3 sequence (DNA): TGTGCCAGCAGCTTATTGGGGACAGGGTCTTCACCCCTCCACTTT.

At least ten counts were recorded for this clonotype. J is TRBJ2-1 and V is TRBV6-1; maybe TRBD1 (5 bases). Germline assignment: CDR1 MNHNS and CDR2 SASEGT. The ends were cut back, 5 bases at V and 3 bases at J, with 14 bases in the middle. CDR3 size: 15 residues. Here the CDR3 DNA reads TGTGCCAGCAGTTCCTGGTCGACAGTCTACAATGAGCAGTTCTTC. Protein product: CASSSWSTVYNEQFF.

This clonotype has ten or more counts. The rearrangement joins TRBV11-2 to TRBJ2-7; the D is unclear. The CDR3 runs to 14 residues. CDR1 and CDR2 from the germline V gene are SGHAT and FQNNGV. V was clipped by 3 bases and J by 2 bases, with 11 bases between them. CDR3 in amino acids: CASSFRTATYEQYF. Here the CDR3 DNA reads TGTGCCAGCAGCTTCCGGACGGCTACCTACGAGCAGTACTTC.

In regard to this clonotype: At one end, the junction sequence differs from germline, possibly due to a read error. The chain employs TRBV7-7 and TRBJ2-5, with D unresolved. The CDR3 length is 15 residues. CDR1 and CDR2 (germline): SSHAT, FNYEAQ (reference sequence). The CDR3 reads CASSLSSQRQETQYF. The CDR3 nucleotides read TGTGCTAGCAGCTTAAGTAGTCAGAGGCAAGAGACCCAGTACTTC.

The table lists this clonotype with many counts. The rearrangement uses TRBV2 and TRBJ2-7; 11 bases match TRBD1. Trimming took 6 bases from V and 4 from J; bases not matched to a gene: 2. This CDR3 is 13 amino acids long. CDR1 SNHLY and CDR2 FYNNEI come from the germline V gene. The CDR3 nucleotides read TGTGCCAGCAGGGACAGGGGGCAGTACGAGCAGTACTTC. Translating gives CASRDRGQYEQYF.

This clonotype appeared many times. The chain carries TRBV10-3 and TRBJ1-5; D is perhaps TRBD1 (5 bases). Trimming removed 4 bases at V and 0 bases at J, with 7 bases between. CDR1 is ENHRY and CDR2 is SYGVKD in the germline V gene. The CDR3 has 14 amino acids. DNA for the CDR3: TGTGCCATCAGTGCCAGGGTTAGCAATCAGCCCCAGCATTTT. This translates into CAISARVSNQPQHF.

This clonotype was counted at least ten times. This chain uses TRBV11-2 with TRBJ2-1, with a tentative D call TRBD2 (5 bases). V was shortened by 4 bases and J by 0 bases, with 7 bases between the two germline ends. The CDR3 spans 14 residues. The germline V gene has CDR1 SGHAT and CDR2 FQNNGV. The DNA for the CDR3 is TGTGCCAGCAGCTCGACTAACTCCTACAATGAGCAGTTCTTC. This sequence encodes CASSSTNSYNEQFF.

In its sample, this clonotype was seen many times. The V and J genes are TRBV5-5 and TRBJ2-3, with D unclear. Looked up from germline, CDR1 is SGHKS and CDR2 is YYEKEE (reference sequence). V lost 0 bases and J lost 2, with 7 bases in between. The CDR3 has 14 amino acids. The CDR3 protein is CASSLEVTTDTQYF. Written as DNA, the CDR3 is TGTGCCAGCAGCTTGGAGGTAACCACAGATACGCAGTATTTT.

In its sample, this clonotype was seen a few times. V usage is TRBV4-3 and J usage is TRBJ1-1; no clear D gene. The V and J ends lost 0 bases and 2 bases respectively, with 16 bases between them. Germline V CDR1 and CDR2: LGHNA, YSLEER. The CDR3 loop spans 17 amino acids. The CDR3 region is CASSQDTSRTPNTEAFF. The CDR3 DNA reads as TGCGCCAGCAGCCAAGATACCTCCCGGACTCCAAACACTGAAGCTTTCTTT.

The rearrangement uses TRBV11-2 and TRBJ2-3; 9 bases align to TRBD1. The germline CDR1 and CDR2 sequences are SGHAT and FQNNGV. V was clipped by 4 bases and J by 2 bases; unmatched bases: 7. There are 16 residues in the CDR3. CDR3 loop: CASSSDRGGTTDTQYF. In DNA, the CDR3 is TGTGCCAGCAGCTCCGACAGGGGGGGAACCACAGATACGCAGTATTTT. Together with reference TRBV11-2 and TRBJ2-3, the CDR3 gives the full variable domain: EAGVAQSPRYKIIEKRQSVAFWCNPISGHATLYWYQQILGQGPKLLIQFQNNGVVDDSQLPKDRFSAERLKGVDSTLKIQPAKLEDSAVYLCASSSDRGGTTDTQYFGPGTRLTVL.

The chain joins TRBV6-2 or TRBV6-3 to TRBJ2-1; the D gene is possibly TRBD2 (5 bases). V was trimmed by 7 bases and J by 5 bases, leaving 6 bases between them. This CDR3 has 11 amino acids. Germline lookup yields CDR1 MNHEY and CDR2 SVGEGT. CDR3 protein: CASKRDNEQFF. CDR3 sequence (DNA): TGTGCCAGCAAGAGGGACAATGAGCAGTTCTTC.

This clonotype showed up just a few times. V usage is TRBV18 and J usage is TRBJ1-4; 9 bases fit TRBD1. This CDR3 has 15 residues. After removal of 5 bases from V and 7 bases from J, the junction contained 8 bases not matched to a gene. Germline CDR1 reads KGHSH; CDR2 reads LQKENI. CDR3 DNA: TGTGCCAGCTCATACTCCGGGACAGGGATTGAAAAACTGTTTTTT. Amino acids: CASSYSGTGIEKLFF.

The genes are TRBV4-1 and TRBJ2-1, with D possibly TRBD1 on 7 matching bases. V was pared by 0 bases and J by 7 bases, with 19 bases between. The CDR3 sequence is 17 residues long. The germline V gene encodes CDR1 MGHRA and CDR2 YSYEKL. CDR3 in amino acids: CASSQEVQGGLRNEQFF. The CDR3 nucleotides read TGCGCCAGCAGCCAAGAGGTCCAGGGGGGTCTTCGGAATGAGCAGTTCTTC.

This clonotype came up many times. This rearrangement joins TRBV11-2 to TRBJ1-4; TRBD1 agrees at 7 bases. The CDR3 is 11 residues long. Germline trimming cut 8 bases from V and 10 bases from J; bases unmatched to any gene: 4. Germline assignment: CDR1 SGHAT and CDR2 FQNNGV. The CDR3 sequence: CASSRTGKLFF. The CDR3 DNA reads as TGTGCCAGCTCCCGGACAGGAAAACTGTTTTTT.

There are a few counts of this clonotype. The gene calls are TRBV19 and TRBJ1-2; 8 bases map to TRBD1. The CDR3 is 15 residues long. Germline CDR1 LNHDA, CDR2 SQIVND (reference sequence). V was pared by 4 bases and J by 4 bases, with 8 bases of the junction left unmatched. CDR3 in amino acids: CASSSPRGPGYGYTF. CDR3 nucleotide sequence: TGTGCCAGTAGTAGCCCCAGGGGGCCTGGCTATGGCTACACCTTC.

This clonotype was counted between two and nine times. This chain joins TRBV5-8 and TRBJ2-1, with TRBD1 identical over 11 bases. CDR1 and CDR2 from the germline V gene are SGHTS and YDEGEE. V gave up 2 bases and J gave up 5 bases; unmatched junction bases: 6. The CDR3 is 16 amino acids. The CDR3, as DNA: TGTGCCAGCAGCTTCTACCGGGACAGGGGGAACAATGAGCAGTTCTTC. This translates into CASSFYRDRGNNEQFF.

The rearrangement links TRBV12-3 or TRBV12-4 to TRBJ2-7, with D possibly TRBD1 on 5 matching bases. Deletions cut 2 bases from V and 2 bases from J, with 16 bases between. This CDR3 has 16 amino acids. The DNA for the CDR3 is TGTGCCAGCAGTTTAAGACCCTTGGGGCGCGCCTACGAGCAGTACTTC. Translating it yields CASSLRPLGRAYEQYF.

This chain links TRBV15 with TRBJ2-5; D might be TRBD2 (6 bases). The CDR3 covers 15 residues. CDR1 and CDR2 from the germline V gene are LNHNV and YYDKDF (reference sequence). Trimming removed 1 base at V and 5 bases at J, with 14 bases between. The CDR3 region is CATSRGVEGLETQYF. The CDR3 nucleotides read TGTGCCACCAGCAGAGGGGTGGAGGGGCTGGAGACCCAGTACTTC.

In its sample, this clonotype was seen many times. This chain links TRBV15 with TRBJ2-5; tentative D call: TRBD1 (5 bases). Germline V gene lookup returns CDR1 LNHNV and CDR2 YYDKDF (reference sequence). The CDR3 consists of 17 residues. The V gene lost 1 base and the J gene lost 2 bases, with 17 bases spanning the gap. CDR3 protein: CATSRGVGATSQETQYF. The CDR3, as DNA: TGTGCCACCAGCAGAGGAGTTGGGGCAACCAGTCAAGAGACCCAGTACTTC. The full variable domain, in which reference TRBV15 and TRBJ2-5 provide the parts outside the CDR3, is DAMVIQNPRYQVTQFGKPVTLSCSQTLNHNVMYWYQQKSSQAPKLLFHYYDKDFNNEADTPDNFQSRRPNTSFCFLDIRSPGLGDTAMYLCATSRGVGATSQETQYFGPGTRLLVL.